One and the same sample provided the 20 T cell receptor beta chains below, sequenced in a study of cytomegalovirus exposure and HLA in healthy donors. Sequenced by immunoSEQ multiplex PCR; TCRdb stores in-frame clones only, minus some. The table lists about 220,000 clones, approximately 87% of them singletons. The sequencing sample was made of PBMCs. The receptors shown here come from a young man in good health and CMV-seronegative.

The V gene is TRBV11-2, the J gene TRBJ1-2; D is undetermined. The CDR3 spans 14 residues. Trimming removed 6 bases from V and 3 bases from J, with 14 bases in between. CDR1 SGHAT and CDR2 FQNNGV come from the germline V gene. The CDR3: CASRQWPTDYGYTF. In DNA, the CDR3 is TGTGCCAGCAGACAGTGGCCAACCGACTATGGCTACACCTTC.

The genes are TRBV6-5 and TRBJ2-1; D ambiguous. With 5 bases removed from V and 12 bases from J, the gap between germline ends came to 11 bases. CDR1 is MNHEY and CDR2 is SVGAGI in the germline V gene. The CDR3 consists of 11 residues. CDR3 nucleotides: TGTGCCAGCAGTGGCGGCTTACGGCAGTTCTTC. As protein: CASSGGLRQFF.

The chain combines TRBV7-3 with TRBJ2-2; 13 positions agree with TRBD2. J was trimmed by 3 bases and V by 2 bases; bases with no gene match: 6. The CDR3 spans 18 residues. Germline V gene lookup returns CDR1 SGHTA and CDR2 FQGTGA. CDR3 sequence: CASSLGTSGAGYTGELFF. CDR3 coding DNA: TGTGCCAGCAGCTTAGGGACTAGCGGGGCTGGCTACACCGGGGAGCTGTTTTTT.

V and J are TRBV5-1 and TRBJ2-7; 7 bases match TRBD1. The germline CDR1 and CDR2 sequences are SGHRS and YFSETQ. The V gene end was trimmed by 3 bases and the J gene end by 6 bases; junction bases not matched to a gene: 9. The CDR3 runs to 14 residues. The CDR3 loop reads CASSYRQGSSEQYF. The CDR3 nucleotides read TGCGCCAGCAGCTATCGACAGGGCTCTAGCGAGCAGTACTTC.

V usage is TRBV10-3 and J usage is TRBJ1-3, with a possible D match to TRBD1 (5 bases). This CDR3 is built from 14 residues. V lost 3 bases to trimming and J lost 2 bases, with 8 bases between them. Germline values: CDR1 ENHRY, CDR2 SYGVKD. In nucleotides, the CDR3 is TGTGCCATCAGTGACCTGGGGCCTGGAAACACCATATATTTT. Translated, it gives CAISDLGPGNTIYF.

CDR3 nucleotides: TGTGCCAGCATTCCGGGGAGAACGAACACCGGGGAGCTGTTTTTT. This translates into CASIPGRTNTGELFF. The chain recombines TRBV6-1 with TRBJ2-2, with D tentatively TRBD2 (5 bases). The CDR3 consists of 15 residues. The V gene's germline CDR1 is MNHNS and CDR2 SASEGT. Deletions cut 7 bases from V and 0 bases from J, with 12 bases between.

The V gene is TRBV7-9, the J gene TRBJ2-7; D is perhaps TRBD1 (6 bases). CDR3 length: 12 amino acids. V lost 2 bases to trimming and J lost 7 bases, with 9 bases between them. CDR1 and CDR2 (germline): SEHNR, FQNEAQ (reference sequence). CDR3 in DNA: TGTGCCAGCAGCTTAACAGGGTCGGAGCAGTACTTC. This encodes CASSLTGSEQYF.

V is TRBV14 and J is TRBJ2-2, with a possible D match to TRBD1 (6 bases). CDR1 is SGHDN, CDR2 FVKESK, per germline. Trimming shortened V by 7 bases and J by 1 base, and 10 bases separated the two germline ends. CDR3 size: 14 residues. CDR3 sequence: CASKQTGNTGELFF. CDR3 sequence (DNA): TGTGCCAGCAAGCAGACAGGGAACACCGGGGAGCTGTTTTTT.

This clone was recorded once. The V gene is TRBV6-5, the J gene TRBJ2-7; TRBD2 agrees at 7 bases. Trimming took 2 bases from V and 9 from J; bases not matched to a gene: 4. Germline V lookup: CDR1 MNHEY, CDR2 SVGAGI. This CDR3 is built from 12 residues. DNA for the CDR3: TGTGCCAGCAGTTACAAGCGGGGCCGGCAGTACTTC. Translation gives CASSYKRGRQYF.

The chain carries TRBV7-2 and TRBJ2-7; D call uncertain. Trimming removed 5 bases at V and 4 bases at J, with 15 bases between. Germline V gives CDR1 SGHTA, CDR2 FQGNSA. This CDR3 is 14 amino acids long. The CDR3: CASSPSGSWYEQYF. CDR3 nucleotide sequence: TGTGCCAGCAGCCCCTCCGGGTCATGGTACGAGCAGTACTTC.

For this clone: This specimen includes other DNA sequences encoding the same CDR3. This chain joins TRBV6-5 and TRBJ1-2; no reliable D call. CDR1 MNHEY and CDR2 SVGAGI come from the germline V gene. V lost 5 bases, J lost 5 bases, and 12 bases lay in between. The CDR3 covers 13 residues. The CDR3 region has the DNA TGTGCCAGCAGTCCATCGAGTTATTATGGCTACACCTTC. This encodes CASSPSSYYGYTF.

The chain uses TRBV5-4 and TRBJ2-3, with unresolved D. The V gene lost 0 bases and the J gene lost 5 bases, with 7 bases spanning the gap. CDR1 is SGHNT, CDR2 YYREEE, per germline (reference sequence). The length of the CDR3 is 13 residues. The CDR3 region has the DNA TGTGCCAGCAGCTTGGGCGTGATAGATACGCAGTATTTT. It translates to CASSLGVIDTQYF.

This chain connects TRBV9 to TRBJ1-4; 9 bases are shared with TRBD1. Per the germline V gene, CDR1 is SGDLS and CDR2 is YYNGEE. Trimming removed 4 bases from V and 7 bases from J; junction bases left unmatched: 8. The CDR3 totals 15 residues. The CDR3 region is CASSTTGTGIEKLFF. The CDR3 DNA follows: TGTGCCAGCAGCACGACCGGGACAGGGATTGAAAAACTGTTTTTT.

This clone appeared many times. V and J are TRBV29-1 and TRBJ1-4; tentatively, D is TRBD1 (5 bases). The CDR3 is 11 residues long. Between the trimmed V and J ends, which lost 6 bases and 10 bases, there was a span of 12 bases. CDR1 is SQVTM, CDR2 ANQGSEA, per germline. CDR3 in amino acids: CSVGGGGKLFF. For the CDR3, the DNA is TGCAGCGTAGGCGGGGGTGGAAAACTGTTTTTT.

The chain has TRBV5-1 and TRBJ1-1; a possible D gene is TRBD1 (5 bases). The germline V gene encodes CDR1 SGHRS and CDR2 YFSETQ. The CDR3 extends over 13 amino acids. Trimming removed 2 bases at V and 5 bases at J, with 10 bases between. CDR3 amino acids: CASSFGGITEAFF. CDR3 coding DNA: TGCGCCAGCAGCTTCGGGGGGATAACTGAAGCTTTCTTT.

The rearrangement uses TRBV25-1 and TRBJ2-7, with D unresolved. The V gene's germline CDR1 is MGHDK and CDR2 SYGVNS. The V and J ends lost 2 bases and 2 bases respectively, with 10 bases between them. This CDR3 has 14 amino acids. This CDR3 reads CASSEPGRTYEQYF. CDR3 coding DNA: TGTGCCAGCAGTGAACCAGGCCGAACCTACGAGCAGTACTTC.

The chain has TRBV14 and TRBJ1-5; TRBD1 matches 8 bases. Trimming at V came to 3 bases and at J to 0 bases, leaving 4 bases not matched to a gene. Germline V CDR1 and CDR2: SGHDN, FVKESK. The length of the CDR3 is 16 residues. DNA of the CDR3: TGTGCCAGCAGCCATGGGACAGGTCCTAGCAATCAGCCCCAGCATTTT. This sequence encodes CASSHGTGPSNQPQHF.

The V and J genes are TRBV9 and TRBJ2-3; the D gene is possibly TRBD2 (5 bases). The V end lost 3 bases, the J end lost 0 bases, and 11 bases lay between the germline ends. Germline assignment: CDR1 SGDLS and CDR2 YYNGEE. The CDR3 loop spans 15 amino acids. The CDR3 coding sequence is TGTGCCAGCAGCGCTAGCCCTTACAGCACAGATACGCAGTATTTT. This sequence encodes CASSASPYSTDTQYF.

For the CDR3, the DNA is TGTGCCAGCAGTGACAACCGAGGGGACAGGGGCAACGAGCAGTACTTC. Translation: CASSDNRGDRGNEQYF. V usage is TRBV2 and J usage is TRBJ2-7; TRBD1 matches at 10 bases. Germline values: CDR1 SNHLY, CDR2 FYNNEI. The CDR3 spans 16 residues. V lost 3 bases, J lost 5 bases, and 10 bases stayed unmatched.

The rearrangement links TRBV2 to TRBJ1-2; 7 nucleotides agree with TRBD1. With 5 bases clipped from V and 9 bases from J, the junction kept 9 bases outside the gene matches. Germline assignment: CDR1 SNHLY and CDR2 FYNNEI. The CDR3 is 13 residues long. For the CDR3, the DNA is TGTGCCAGCAGTACAGGGGCGGAGATGAGCTACACCTTC. It is translated as CASSTGAEMSYTF.